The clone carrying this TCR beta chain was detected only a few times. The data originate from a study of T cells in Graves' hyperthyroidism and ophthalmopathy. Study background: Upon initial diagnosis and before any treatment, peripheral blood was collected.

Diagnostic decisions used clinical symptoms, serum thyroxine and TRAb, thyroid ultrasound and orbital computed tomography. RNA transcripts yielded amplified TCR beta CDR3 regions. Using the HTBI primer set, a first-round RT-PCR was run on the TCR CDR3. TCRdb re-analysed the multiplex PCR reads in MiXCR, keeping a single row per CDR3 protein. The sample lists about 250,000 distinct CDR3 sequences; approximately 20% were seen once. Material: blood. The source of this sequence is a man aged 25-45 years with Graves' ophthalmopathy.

The CDR3 DNA sequence: TGTGCCAGCAGTTATACAGGCTCTGGAAACACCATATATTTT. This encodes CASSYTGSGNTIYF. The gene calls are TRBV6-2 or TRBV6-3 and TRBJ1-3, with D perhaps matching TRBD1 (5 bases). V was cut by 3 bases and J by 0 bases, with 6 bases left in between. Germline V gene sequence: CDR1 MNHEY, CDR2 SVGEGT. CDR3 size: 14 residues.